The present entry profiles one T cell receptor (beta chain) with its context. Its antigen remains unknown. At one of its ends the junction is not consistent with the germline gene, which may arise from a read error. Alongside a J-beta primer mix, a sample-barcoded 5' primer served in a second PCR lasting roughly 6 to 11 cycles. TCRdb processed the 5' RACE reads anew with MiXCR; each CDR3 protein has one entry. Altogether about 1,500,000 distinct CDR3 sequences are present, about 43% being singletons, with the ten largest covering 7% to 9%. Germline loops: CDR1 DFQATT, CDR2 SNEGSKA (reference sequence). The CDR3 loop spans 18 amino acids. This entry comes from a study of blood T cells in healthy people across ages. Study-level results: Compared with aged donors, long-lived donors showed fewer expanded clones, suggesting selection. Donor CMV infection status was unknown, possibly confounding age-related changes in expanded clonotypes.

The chain employs TRBV20-1 and TRBJ2-1, with 14 bases fitting TRBD2. This receptor was taken from a woman in her late teens or twenties in good health. The sample comprised blood. In DNA form, the CDR3 reads TGCAGTGCGAGAGTAGGGACTAGCGGGAGCGGGTCCTACGATGAGCAGTTCTTC. This codes for CSARVGTSGSGSYDEQFF.